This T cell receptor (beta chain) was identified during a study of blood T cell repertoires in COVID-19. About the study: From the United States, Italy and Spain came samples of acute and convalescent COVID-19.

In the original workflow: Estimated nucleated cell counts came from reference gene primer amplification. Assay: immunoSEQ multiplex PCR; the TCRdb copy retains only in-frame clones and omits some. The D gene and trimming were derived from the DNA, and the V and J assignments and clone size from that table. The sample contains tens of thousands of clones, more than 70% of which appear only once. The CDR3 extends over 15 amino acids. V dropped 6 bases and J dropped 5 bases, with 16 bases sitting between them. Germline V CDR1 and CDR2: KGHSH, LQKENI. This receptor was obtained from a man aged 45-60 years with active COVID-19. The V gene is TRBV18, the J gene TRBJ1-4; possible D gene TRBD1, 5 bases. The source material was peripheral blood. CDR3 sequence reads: CASSTGRGQNEKLFF. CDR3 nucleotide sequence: TGTGCCAGCTCCACCGGGCGGGGCCAGAATGAAAAACTGTTTTTT.